This entry describes one T cell receptor (beta chain). The V and J ends lost 10 bases and 6 bases, in that order; junction bases with no gene match: 11. The CDR3 covers 13 residues. Germline CDR1 and CDR2: LNHDA and SQIVND (reference sequence). Allocation to cohorts depended on clinical history reported by the participants. Symptom resolution, clearance, or two negative PCRs marked donors in Cohort 3 as recovered. This sample was taken from a study of blood T cell repertoires in COVID-19. Under the authors' procedure: Counts of nucleated cells, estimated from reference gene primer amplification, were obtained. The table came from immunoSEQ multiplex PCR; TCRdb's copy has only in-frame clones and leaves some out. The V and J calls and clone size were taken over from that table, and D and trimming were inferred from the DNA. The sample contains roughly 330,000 clones, more than 75% of which appear only once.

This clonotype originated in a woman in her twenties or thirties who had recovered from COVID-19. The sample taken for sequencing was PBMCs or T cells enriched from blood (not recorded which). The rearrangement links TRBV19 to TRBJ1-2, with TRBD1 identical over 7 bases. The CDR3 nucleotides read TGTGCCACCTCGGGACAGCACTATGATGGCTACACCTTC. This gives the protein CATSGQHYDGYTF.